This T cell receptor beta chain emerged from a study of human T cells and chemical hapten exposure. TCRdb reanalysed the RACE reads using MiXCR and keeps one entry per CDR3 protein. The sample has 80,000 to 100,000 distinct CDR3 sequences, 9.6% seen once. About this clonotype itself: Its antigen remains unknown.

The germline gives CDR1 KGHDR, CDR2 SFDVKD. The V segment lost 7 bases and the J segment 4 bases; nucleotides outside the gene matches: 10. This CDR3 is 16 amino acids long. Time point indicated: pre-sensitization, week 0. Treatment of the sample: therapeutic diphenylcyclopropenone sensitization with weekly scalp DPC. Prior to application of each patch test, blood was drawn. Overall study findings and caveats: The study found that DPC sensitization did not change TCRs above 1 in 1000 frequency. Significantly more large CDR3 similarity clusters arose among expanded TCRs than among controls.

This specimen was whole blood, taken in connection with sensitization to the hapten diphenylcyclopropenone (DPC). The rearrangement joins TRBV24-1 to TRBJ1-5, with TRBD1 identical over 9 bases. The sequence came from a woman in her forties with alopecia areata. Some clones in this sample may be carry-over from other donors' samples. The CDR3 here is CATSPFRTGDNQPQHF. The CDR3 DNA sequence: TGTGCCACCAGCCCGTTCAGGACAGGGGATAATCAGCCCCAGCATTTT.